The TCR beta chain under discussion was sequenced for a study of T cells in Graves' hyperthyroidism and ophthalmopathy. This clonotype was detected a few times. As yet, its antigen is unknown. Study results and limitations: Ophthalmopathy onset followed model prediction by a median about seven months.

RNA transcripts served as the template for amplifying TCR beta CDR3 regions. The HTBI primer set was used in a first-round RT-PCR of the TCR CDR3. TCRdb analysed the multiplex PCR reads with MiXCR anew, one entry per CDR3 protein. Of around 540,000 distinct CDR3 sequences listed, more than 45% were seen once; the top ten hold approximately 8.2%. Germline loops: CDR1 SGHKS, CDR2 YYEKEE (reference sequence). Trimming cost V 2 bases and J 5 bases, with 14 bases left between them. The CDR3 covers 14 residues. The TCR sequence derives from a woman aged 18-29 years with Graves' hyperthyroidism. The sequencing input was peripheral blood or thyroid tissue (not recorded which). The chain carries TRBV5-5 and TRBJ2-7, with a tentative D call TRBD2 (5 bases). The CDR3 reads CASSLGLAANEQYF. The CDR3 nucleotides are TGTGCCAGCAGCTTAGGGCTAGCAGCCAACGAGCAGTACTTC. Combining the CDR3 with reference TRBV5-5 and TRBJ2-7 gives the whole variable domain DAGVTQSPTHLIKTRGQQVTLRCSPISGHKSVSWYQQVLGQGPQFIFQYYEKEERGRGNFPDRFSARQFPNYSSELNVNALLLGDSALYLCASSLGLAANEQYFGPGTRLTVT.